Following are 27 T cell receptor beta chains from one sample sequenced in a study of control samples from healthy donors and cancer patients. TCRdb keeps only in-frame clones here, not all; method: immunoSEQ multiplex PCR. Among tens of thousands of clones listed, less than 95% were seen once. The sample taken for sequencing was blood. The receptors were sampled from a woman in her late teens or twenties in good health.

This chain joins TRBV29-1 and TRBJ2-3; D is unresolved. Germline V gives CDR1 SQVTM, CDR2 ANQGSEA. V dropped 0 bases and J dropped 1 base, with 5 bases sitting between them. The CDR3 has 13 residues. CDR3: CSVEESGTDTQYF. CDR3 in DNA: TGCAGCGTTGAAGAATCGGGCACAGATACGCAGTATTTT.

This sequence joins TRBV25-1 and TRBJ1-4; 7 bases align to TRBD1. The J segment lost 4 bases and the V segment lost 10 bases, leaving 21 bases of the junction unmatched. The CDR3 loop spans 18 amino acids. CDR1 and CDR2 from the germline V gene are MGHDK and SYGVNS. In nucleotides, the CDR3 is TGTGCCACCCGGGGCTTCATGGAAAACCGGGACAGTAATGAAAAACTGTTTTTT. Its protein is CATRGFMENRDSNEKLFF.

This clone was counted between two and nine times. The rearrangement links TRBV18 to TRBJ1-1, with D uncertain. Deletions cut 6 bases from V and 0 bases from J, with 8 bases between. This CDR3 has 13 amino acids. Germline V gives CDR1 KGHSH, CDR2 LQKENI. The CDR3 is CASSTELNTEAFF. The CDR3 bases are TGTGCCAGCTCTACAGAGTTGAACACTGAAGCTTTCTTT.

The rearrangement uses TRBV18 and TRBJ2-3; D uncertain. CDR1 and CDR2 from the germline V gene are KGHSH and LQKENI. The CDR3 is 16 residues long. V lost 3 bases to trimming and J lost 2 bases, with 15 bases between them. The CDR3 loop reads CASSPDHGRFTDTQYF. In DNA form, the CDR3 reads TGTGCCAGCTCACCCGACCATGGACGGTTCACAGATACGCAGTATTTT.

The V and J genes are TRBV11-2 and TRBJ1-2; D unclear. This CDR3 is built from 12 residues. The V and J ends lost 4 bases and 6 bases respectively, with 9 bases between them. Germline CDR1 reads SGHAT; CDR2 reads FQNNGV. CDR3 DNA sequence: TGTGCCAGCAGCTCGGGCGCAGATGGCTACACCTTC. The encoded protein is CASSSGADGYTF.

The chain employs TRBV7-9 and TRBJ2-7, with 8 bases that match TRBD1. The germline gives CDR1 SEHNR, CDR2 FQNEAQ (reference sequence). Losses at the gene ends were 5 bases for V and 4 bases for J; bases not matched to a gene: 13. CDR3 length: 16 amino acids. The CDR3 coding sequence is TGTGCCAGCAGCCCCCCTAGCGACAGGGGCCCTTACGAGCAGTACTTC. It yields the protein CASSPPSDRGPYEQYF. The entire variable domain, with the rest obtained from reference TRBV7-9 and TRBJ2-7, is as follows: DTGVSQNPRHKITKRGQNVTFRCDPISEHNRLYWYRQTLGQGPEFLTYFQNEAQLEKSRLLSDRFSAERPKGSFSTLEIQRTEQGDSAMYLCASSPPSDRGPYEQYFGPGTRLTVT.

This chain connects TRBV7-7 to TRBJ2-5, with D possibly being TRBD1 (6 bases). Germline CDR1 reads SSHAT; CDR2 reads FNYEAQ (reference sequence). The CDR3 is 14 amino acids. Trimming left V 4 bases short and J 4 bases short, with 13 bases between. The CDR3 loop reads CASSSNRVAETQYF. DNA for the CDR3: TGTGCCAGCAGCTCCAACAGGGTGGCAGAGACCCAGTACTTC.

The gene calls are TRBV24-1 and TRBJ2-3; D uncertain. The CDR3 runs 13 residues. Germline CDR1 KGHDR, CDR2 SFDVKD. Trimming took 3 bases from V and 2 from J, leaving 5 bases between them. This CDR3 is CATSDAITDTQYF. CDR3 coding DNA: TGTGCCACCAGTGATGCGATCACAGATACGCAGTATTTT.

The genes are TRBV6-5 and TRBJ2-5, with 10 nucleotides matching TRBD2. Germline lookup yields CDR1 MNHEY and CDR2 SVGAGI. V was pared by 6 bases and J by 0 bases, with 4 bases of the junction left unmatched. This CDR3 has 15 residues. CDR3 sequence: CASRSSGGYQETQYF. CDR3 DNA: TGTGCCAGCAGGTCTAGCGGGGGATACCAAGAGACCCAGTACTTC.

This clone was seen only once. The chain joins TRBV15 to TRBJ1-3; 7 bases match TRBD1. The CDR3 spans 16 residues. Trimming removed 3 bases from V and 3 bases from J; junction bases left unmatched: 8. Germline values: CDR1 LNHNV, CDR2 YYDKDF (reference sequence). In DNA form, the CDR3 reads TGTGCCACCAGCAGCCTCAGACAGGGTGTTGGAAACACCATATATTTT. Translating it yields CATSSLRQGVGNTIYF. The full variable domain, with the rest looked up from reference TRBV15 and TRBJ1-3, is DAMVIQNPRYQVTQFGKPVTLSCSQTLNHNVMYWYQQKSSQAPKLLFHYYDKDFNNEADTPDNFQSRRPNTSFCFLDIRSPGLGDTAMYLCATSSLRQGVGNTIYFGEGSWLTVV.

The chain employs TRBV29-1 and TRBJ1-1; perhaps TRBD1 as D (6 bases). Trimming removed 4 bases at V and 1 base at J, with 16 bases between. The germline gives CDR1 SQVTM, CDR2 ANQGSEA. There are 15 residues in the CDR3. Here the CDR3 DNA reads TGCAGCGTTGGAGAACCAGGAGGGGGGAACACTGAAGCTTTCTTT. Protein sequence: CSVGEPGGGNTEAFF. Full variable domain (outside the CDR3, taken from reference TRBV29-1 and TRBJ1-1): SAVISQKPSRDICQRGTSLTIQCQVDSQVTMMFWYRQQPGQSLTLIATANQGSEATYESGFVIDKFPISRPNLTFSTLTVSNMSPEDSSIYLCSVGEPGGGNTEAFFGQGTRLTVV.

This chain connects TRBV6-4 to TRBJ1-1, with a tentative D call TRBD1 (6 bases). Per the germline V gene, CDR1 is MRHNA and CDR2 is SNTAGT. This CDR3 is built from 15 residues. Deletions cut 8 bases from V and 4 bases from J, with 20 bases between. DNA of the CDR3: TGTGCCAGCCCCACTGCGACCAGGGGAAGCACTGAAGCTTTCTTT. The encoded protein is CASPTATRGSTEAFF.

This clone was picked up a small number of times. The CDR3 sequence: CASSVGGLAGANEQFF. For the CDR3, the DNA is TGTGCCAGCAGTGTCGGCGGACTAGCGGGGGCTAATGAGCAGTTCTTC. J is TRBJ2-1 and V is TRBV6-4; 13 nucleotides line up with TRBD2. The germline CDR1 and CDR2 sequences are MRHNA and SNTAGT. The CDR3 has 16 amino acids. V was clipped by 4 bases and J by 7 bases; unmatched bases: 7.

The rearrangement links TRBV12-3 or TRBV12-4 to TRBJ1-2; D call uncertain. The CDR3 sequence is 13 residues long. Between the trimmed V and J ends, which lost 1 base and 4 bases, there was a span of 7 bases. CDR3 sequence reads: CASSLENLYGYTF. The CDR3 nucleotides are TGTGCCAGCAGTTTAGAGAATCTCTATGGCTACACCTTC.

This clone came up once. The chain joins TRBV5-4 to TRBJ1-2; TRBD1 agrees at 10 bases. Germline CDR1 SGHNT, CDR2 YYREEE (reference sequence). J gave up 8 bases and V 4 bases, and 5 bases lay outside the gene matches. This CDR3 has 13 amino acids. Written as DNA, the CDR3 is TGTGCCAGCAGCCCTGACAGGGGGCCCGGCTACACCTTC. This sequence encodes CASSPDRGPGYTF.

This chain connects TRBV6-2 or TRBV6-3 to TRBJ1-1, with D uncertain. Trimming took 0 bases from V and 4 from J, leaving 9 bases between them. Germline V gene lookup returns CDR1 MNHEY and CDR2 SVGEGT. CDR3 size: 14 residues. The CDR3 is CASSYSEWGTEAFF. The CDR3, as DNA: TGTGCCAGCAGTTACTCGGAGTGGGGCACTGAAGCTTTCTTT.

The V call is TRBV9, the J call TRBJ1-2; D is perhaps TRBD1 (5 bases). Germline-derived CDR1 and CDR2 are SGDLS and YYNGEE. Trimming shortened V by 3 bases and J by 2 bases, and 5 bases separated the two germline ends. The length of the CDR3 is 12 residues. The CDR3 DNA reads TGTGCCAGCAGCGGGGGGAACTATGGCTACACCTTC. Protein sequence: CASSGGNYGYTF.

This chain links TRBV7-9 with TRBJ2-3, with TRBD2 identical over 12 bases. CDR1 and CDR2 from the germline V gene are SEHNR and FQNEAQ (reference sequence). V was clipped by 5 bases and J by 0 bases; unmatched bases: 3. The length of the CDR3 is 16 residues. In DNA form, the CDR3 reads TGTGCCAGCAGCGCCGGACTAGCGGGGAGCACAGATACGCAGTATTTT. As protein: CASSAGLAGSTDTQYF.

The chain has TRBV18 and TRBJ1-1, with 7 nucleotides matching TRBD1. The junction had 24 bases not matched to a gene; V was cut back by 4 bases and J by 10 bases. Germline CDR1 and CDR2: KGHSH and LQKENI. The CDR3 is made up of 18 amino acids. CDR3 bases: TGTGCCAGCTCACACGACAGGGCAAGTGAAGTCCGCGGTGTCGGAGCTTTCTTT. As protein: CASSHDRASEVRGVGAFF.

The chain combines TRBV24-1 with TRBJ2-2; a weak D match, TRBD2 (5 bases). This CDR3 is built from 15 residues. The germline V gene has CDR1 KGHDR and CDR2 SFDVKD. V was pared by 10 bases and J by 6 bases, with 20 bases between. The CDR3 loop is CATQASGVEAGELFF. For the CDR3, the DNA is TGTGCCACTCAAGCCTCCGGGGTGGAGGCCGGGGAGCTGTTTTTT.

The J gene is TRBJ1-2, the V gene TRBV7-8; D unclear. Germline V gene data show CDR1 as SGHVS and CDR2 as FQNEAQ. V lost 5 bases to trimming and J lost 3 bases, with 22 bases between them. There are 17 residues in the CDR3. The CDR3 reads CASSLIPPPSPDYGYTF. DNA for the CDR3: TGTGCCAGCAGCCTAATCCCACCCCCTTCTCCGGACTATGGCTACACCTTC.

The count of this clone is one. The chain joins TRBV6-1 to TRBJ1-1, with a possible D match to TRBD1 (5 bases). There are 18 residues in the CDR3. Germline CDR1 MNHNS, CDR2 SASEGT. V lost 3 bases to trimming and J lost 2 bases, with 22 bases between them. The CDR3 is CASSDFSRQHTGNTEAFF. The CDR3 DNA reads as TGTGCCAGCAGTGACTTTTCCCGCCAACATACAGGAAACACTGAAGCTTTCTTT.

This CDR3 reads CASSVGGQGWTEAFF. The CDR3, as DNA: TGTGCCAGCAGCGTAGGCGGCCAAGGGTGGACTGAAGCTTTCTTT. V gene TRBV9 combines with J gene TRBJ1-1; D unclear. Trimming removed 0 bases at V and 5 bases at J, with 14 bases between. The CDR3 contains 15 residues. Germline lookup yields CDR1 SGDLS and CDR2 YYNGEE.

The chain links TRBV27 to TRBJ2-1; no definite D call. Germline V gene data show CDR1 as MNHEY and CDR2 as SMNVEV (reference sequence). The CDR3 is 15 amino acids. V was trimmed by 0 bases and J by 6 bases, leaving 12 bases between them. The CDR3 spells CASSLSLLACNEQFF. As DNA, the CDR3 is TGTGCCAGCAGTTTATCGCTCCTGGCCTGCAATGAGCAGTTCTTC.

The CDR3 DNA follows: TGTGCCAGCAGACTTCAGGGGGCTAATGAAAAACTGTTTTTT. It is translated as CASRLQGANEKLFF. The gene calls are TRBV6-6 and TRBJ1-4; 7 bases fit TRBD1. J lost 3 bases, V lost 6 bases, and 4 bases had no gene match. The CDR3 loop spans 14 amino acids. The germline V gene has CDR1 MNHNY and CDR2 SVGAGI (reference sequence).

The chain employs TRBV6-5 and TRBJ1-6; D not resolved. The CDR3 covers 11 residues. The germline V gene encodes CDR1 MNHEY and CDR2 SVGAGI. V shed 6 bases and J shed 13 bases, with 10 bases lying between them. In DNA, the CDR3 is TGTGCCAGCAGCAATGACAATCCCCTCCACTTT. Amino acids: CASSNDNPLHF.

This chain uses TRBV7-9 with TRBJ1-1; D is undetermined. V lost 2 bases and J lost 6, with 7 bases in between. This CDR3 comprises 12 residues. CDR1 is SEHNR and CDR2 is FQNEAQ in the germline V gene (reference sequence). In nucleotides, the CDR3 is TGTGCCAGCAGCTTATCCGGAGCTGAAGCTTTCTTT. As protein: CASSLSGAEAFF.